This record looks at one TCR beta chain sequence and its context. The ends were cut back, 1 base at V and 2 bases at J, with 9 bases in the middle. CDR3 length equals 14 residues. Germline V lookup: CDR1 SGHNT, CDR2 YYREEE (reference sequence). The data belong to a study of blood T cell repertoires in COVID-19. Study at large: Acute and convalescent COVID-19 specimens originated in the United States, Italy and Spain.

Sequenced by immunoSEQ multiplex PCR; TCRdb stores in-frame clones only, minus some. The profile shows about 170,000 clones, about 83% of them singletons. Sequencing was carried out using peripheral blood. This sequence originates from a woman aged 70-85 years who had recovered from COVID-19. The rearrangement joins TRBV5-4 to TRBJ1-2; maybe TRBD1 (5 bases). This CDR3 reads CASSLLAGNYGYTF. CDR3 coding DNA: TGTGCCAGCAGCTTGCTGGCAGGGAACTATGGCTACACCTTC.